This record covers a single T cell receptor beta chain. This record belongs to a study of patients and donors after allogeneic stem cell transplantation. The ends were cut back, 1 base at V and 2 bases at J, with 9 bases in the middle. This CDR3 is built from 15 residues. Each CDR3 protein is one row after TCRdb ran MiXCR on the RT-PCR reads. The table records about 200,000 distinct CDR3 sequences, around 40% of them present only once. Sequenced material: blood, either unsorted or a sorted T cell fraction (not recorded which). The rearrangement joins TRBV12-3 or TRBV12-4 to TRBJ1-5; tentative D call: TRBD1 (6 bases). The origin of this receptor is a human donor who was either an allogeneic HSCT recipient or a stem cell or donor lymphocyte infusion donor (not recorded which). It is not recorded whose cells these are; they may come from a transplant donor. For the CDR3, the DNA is TGTGCCAGCAGTTTAGGGGGGCGAGGCAATCAGCCCCAGCATTTT. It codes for CASSLGGRGNQPQHF.